The 31 T cell receptor beta chains below come from one sample, sequenced in a study of a mutant IDH1 vaccine in newly diagnosed glioma. Documented time point: week 23, last vaccination. Mutant IDH1 20-mer peptide, at 300 ug, made up each vaccine dose, with topical imiquimod. TCRdb's copy holds only in-frame clones and misses some; the assay was immunoSEQ multiplex PCR. The profile covers around 60,000 clones, with about 88% appearing a single time and approximately 4.3% taken by the ten largest. These TCRs are of unknown antigen specificity. This specimen consisted of PBMCs, obtained from a glioma patient whose treatment included an IDH1 peptide vaccine. These receptors were collected from a man aged 25 to 40 with glioma.

The chain employs TRBV6-5 and TRBJ2-2; D uncertain. Germline CDR1 and CDR2: MNHEY and SVGAGI. This CDR3 is 13 amino acids long. V was trimmed by 2 bases and J by 0 bases, leaving 1 base between them. CDR3 sequence: CASSYTNTGELFF. In nucleotides, the CDR3 is TGTGCCAGCAGTTACACGAACACCGGGGAGCTGTTTTTT.

The V gene is TRBV10-3, the J gene TRBJ2-1; no reliable D call. Between the trimmed V and J ends, which lost 10 bases and 6 bases, there was a span of 13 bases. This CDR3 comprises 12 residues. The germline gives CDR1 ENHRY, CDR2 SYGVKD. The CDR3 nucleotides are TGTGCCACCGCTCCCCAGTCCAATGAGCAGTTCTTC. As protein: CATAPQSNEQFF.

The chain recombines TRBV27 with TRBJ2-7, with D uncertain. CDR1 and CDR2 from the germline V gene are MNHEY and SMNVEV (reference sequence). With 4 bases removed from V and 1 base from J, the gap between germline ends came to 8 bases. The CDR3 consists of 13 residues. The CDR3 DNA is TGTGCCAGCAGTTCTCCTCCTTCCTACGAGCAGTACTTC. Translating gives CASSSPPSYEQYF.

This chain connects TRBV29-1 to TRBJ2-2; the D is unclear. The CDR3 is 15 amino acids. The ends were cut back, 3 bases at V and 1 base at J, with 12 bases in the middle. Looked up from germline, CDR1 is SQVTM and CDR2 is ANQGSEA. DNA for the CDR3: TGCAGCGTTGAGGTCGCCGGTGAGAACACCGGGGAGCTGTTTTTT. It translates to CSVEVAGENTGELFF.

The V gene is TRBV13, the J gene TRBJ2-7; 9 nucleotides line up with TRBD1. The V segment lost 5 bases and the J segment 3 bases; nucleotides outside the gene matches: 11. In germline, CDR1 is PRHDT, CDR2 FYEKMQ (reference sequence). The CDR3 totals 16 residues. In DNA, the CDR3 is TGTGCCAGCAGCACCCAACAGGGGGCTCGACTCTACGAGCAGTACTTC. It specifies CASSTQQGARLYEQYF.

Only one count was recorded for this clone. The chain couples TRBV27 to TRBJ2-3, with 11 bases matching TRBD1. Germline V gene sequence: CDR1 MNHEY, CDR2 SMNVEV (reference sequence). CDR3 length: 18 amino acids. Unmatched junction bases numbered 13, after V lost 3 bases and J lost 5 bases. The CDR3 is CASSFSRLDRGQEDTQYF. CDR3 nucleotide sequence: TGTGCCAGCAGTTTTAGCCGACTGGACAGGGGGCAAGAAGATACGCAGTATTTT.

The chain recombines TRBV2 with TRBJ2-2; 7 bases are a match to TRBD1. CDR1 is SNHLY, CDR2 FYNNEI, per germline. The V and J ends lost 4 bases and 0 bases, in that order; junction bases with no gene match: 2. The CDR3 runs 15 residues. The CDR3 sequence is CASSGDSANTGELFF. The CDR3 nucleotides read TGTGCCAGCAGTGGGGACAGCGCGAACACCGGGGAGCTGTTTTTT.

The CDR3 here is CASNQHRDRANTGELFF. The CDR3, as DNA: TGTGCCAGCAACCAACACCGGGACAGGGCGAACACCGGGGAGCTGTTTTTT. This chain uses TRBV21-1 with TRBJ2-2; the table's D call TRBD1 went unverified against the DNA. TRBV21-1 is marked as a pseudogene. This CDR3 is built from 17 residues.

The V and J genes are TRBV7-9 and TRBJ2-7; D is ambiguous. Trimming removed 4 bases at V and 0 bases at J, with 13 bases between. The germline gives CDR1 SEHNR, CDR2 FQNEAQ (reference sequence). The CDR3 runs 15 residues. CDR3 sequence (DNA): TGTGCCAGCAGCTCGTCCCGGGTGGGCTCCTACGAGCAGTACTTC. This sequence encodes CASSSSRVGSYEQYF.

The chain has TRBV5-1 and TRBJ2-7, with a weak D call TRBD1 (5 bases). The CDR3 totals 13 residues. CDR1 is SGHRS and CDR2 is YFSETQ in the germline V gene. Trimming left V 4 bases short and J 5 bases short, with 13 bases between. The CDR3 nucleotides read TGCGCCAGCAGCCATCCAGACAGTAACGAGCAGTACTTC. Protein: CASSHPDSNEQYF.

The chain combines TRBV21-1 with TRBJ1-2; TRBD1 is the table's D call, not checked against the DNA. TRBV21-1 is a documented pseudogene. The CDR3 runs to 13 residues. The chain's CDR3 is CASRTGGSYGYTF. In DNA form, the CDR3 reads TGTGCCAGCAGGACAGGGGGCTCCTATGGCTACACCTTC.

The V gene is TRBV6-1, the J gene TRBJ2-7; D not resolved. The CDR3 totals 13 residues. V was pared by 8 bases and J by 2 bases, with 13 bases between. In germline, CDR1 is MNHNS, CDR2 SASEGT. The CDR3 loop is CASSVQRTYEQYF. The DNA for the CDR3 is TGTGCCAGCTCGGTCCAGAGAACCTACGAGCAGTACTTC.

The count of this clone is one. This sequence joins TRBV18 and TRBJ1-2, with TRBD1 identical over 10 bases. Germline trimming cut 3 bases from V and 7 bases from J; bases unmatched to any gene: 2. The CDR3 extends over 13 amino acids. Germline assignment: CDR1 KGHSH and CDR2 LQKENI. The CDR3 DNA reads TGTGCCAGCTCACCGACAGGGGGCGTTGGCTACACCTTC. It translates to CASSPTGGVGYTF.

The chain couples TRBV6-5 to TRBJ2-7, with TRBD2 matching over 7 bases. The CDR3 is 15 residues long. Unmatched junction bases numbered 7, after V lost 0 bases and J lost 5 bases. Germline CDR1 is MNHEY and CDR2 is SVGAGI. CDR3 amino acids: CASSYSSAGVNEQYF. For the CDR3, the DNA is TGTGCCAGCAGTTACTCGAGTGCGGGAGTAAACGAGCAGTACTTC.

This chain uses TRBV7-9 with TRBJ1-1; D remains ambiguous. Germline V gives CDR1 SEHNR, CDR2 FQNEAQ (reference sequence). This CDR3 is built from 15 residues. Trimming took 5 bases from V and 3 from J, leaving 16 bases between them. This CDR3 reads CASSPKEGDHTEAFF. CDR3 DNA sequence: TGTGCCAGCAGCCCTAAAGAGGGCGACCACACTGAAGCTTTCTTT.

The chain has TRBV7-2 and TRBJ2-1, with 11 positions matching TRBD2. The CDR3 consists of 15 residues. V dropped 4 bases and J dropped 4; count of bases not matched to a gene: 3. Germline CDR1 reads SGHTA; CDR2 reads FQGNSA. The CDR3 spells CASSSGLADYNEQFF. In DNA form, the CDR3 reads TGTGCCAGCAGCTCGGGACTAGCGGATTACAATGAGCAGTTCTTC.

The V gene is TRBV11-2, the J gene TRBJ2-3, with D possibly being TRBD2 (7 bases). The V end lost 4 bases, the J end lost 4 bases, and 24 bases lay between the germline ends. The CDR3 has 18 amino acids. CDR1 is SGHAT and CDR2 is FQNNGV in the germline V gene. The CDR3, as DNA: TGTGCCAGCAGCTCCTTAAGCAAGGGGGGGAGATCGTCAGATACGCAGTATTTT. It translates to CASSSLSKGGRSSDTQYF.

This chain links TRBV10-3 with TRBJ2-1; TRBD1 is a possible D gene (5 bases). With 1 base removed from V and 7 bases from J, the gap between germline ends came to 26 bases. Germline lookup yields CDR1 ENHRY and CDR2 SYGVKD. The length of the CDR3 is 19 residues. The CDR3 DNA reads TGTGCCATCAGTGAGTATCAAAGGGATCAGGGTGGAACCTGGAATGAGCAGTTCTTC. Translation gives CAISEYQRDQGGTWNEQFF.

This clone was seen only a few times. This chain uses TRBV6-6 with TRBJ1-2, with D possibly TRBD1 on 6 matching bases. Trimming cost V 2 bases and J 0 bases, with 13 bases left between them. This CDR3 is 16 amino acids long. Germline loops: CDR1 MNHNY, CDR2 SVGAGI (reference sequence). The DNA of the CDR3 is TGTGCCAGCAGTTACCGGACAGAACCCTCTAACTATGGCTACACCTTC. Encoded protein: CASSYRTEPSNYGYTF.

V and J are TRBV25-1 and TRBJ2-2, with D hard to call. The germline CDR1 and CDR2 sequences are MGHDK and SYGVNS. The CDR3 covers 14 residues. Deletions cut 5 bases from V and 4 bases from J, with 11 bases between. The CDR3 is CASSRTVGTGELFF. The CDR3 DNA reads TGTGCCAGCAGTCGGACGGTTGGCACCGGGGAGCTGTTTTTT. The whole variable domain, remainder taken from reference TRBV25-1 and TRBJ2-2, is EADIYQTPRYLVIGTGKKITLECSQTMGHDKMYWYQQDPGMELHLIHYSYGVNSTEKGDLSSESTVSRIRTEHFPLTLESARPSHTSQYLCASSRTVGTGELFFGEGSRLTVL.

The gene calls are TRBV14 and TRBJ1-6, with 8 nucleotides matching TRBD1. This CDR3 has 15 amino acids. Trimming at V came to 2 bases and at J to 7 bases, leaving 4 bases not matched to a gene. Germline V lookup: CDR1 SGHDN, CDR2 FVKESK. CDR3 bases: TGTGCCAGCAGCCAATCACAGGGGGTCAATTCACCCCTCCACTTT. This gives the protein CASSQSQGVNSPLHF.

This clone was seen a single time. The gene calls are TRBV29-1 and TRBJ1-1, with 8 bases fitting TRBD1. The trim removed 5 bases at V and 4 bases at J, leaving 3 bases unmatched. The CDR3 has 12 residues. CDR1 and CDR2 from the germline V gene are SQVTM and ANQGSEA. DNA for the CDR3: TGCAGCGTTACCACAGGGGGCACTGAAGCTTTCTTT. It is translated as CSVTTGGTEAFF.

As regards this clone: The junction departs from the called germline gene at one end, perhaps through a read error. The genes are TRBV5-3 and TRBJ1-5, with 10 bases identical to TRBD1. TRBV5-3 is flagged as an ORF with uncertain function. CDR3 length: 16 residues. The DNA for the CDR3 is TGTGCCAGAAGCCCAGGGACAGGGGTTGGCAATCGGCCCCGGCATTTT. Amino acid sequence: CARSPGTGVGNRPRHF.

In its sample, this clone was seen once. The chain is built from TRBV27 and TRBJ1-6, with a weak D call TRBD1 (5 bases). The CDR3 spans 15 residues. V was clipped by 6 bases and J by 10 bases, with 19 bases between them. Looked up from germline, CDR1 is MNHEY and CDR2 is SMNVEV (reference sequence). The CDR3 reads CASRFTVGVVSPLHF. In nucleotides, the CDR3 is TGTGCCAGCAGGTTCACAGTGGGGGTAGTCTCACCCCTCCACTTT.

This sequence joins TRBV7-6 and TRBJ2-7; D may be TRBD1 (5 bases). Germline CDR1 and CDR2: SGHVS and FNYEAQ. V was pared by 0 bases and J by 7 bases, with 10 bases between. This CDR3 has 13 amino acids. The DNA of the CDR3 is TGTGCCAGCAGCTTAGCCCGGACATCAGAGCAGTACTTC. It codes for CASSLARTSEQYF.

This clone was detected once. The V gene is TRBV15, the J gene TRBJ1-3, with TRBD1 as a possible D gene (6 bases). Deletions cut 4 bases from V and 0 bases from J, with 13 bases between. Germline V gives CDR1 LNHNV, CDR2 YYDKDF (reference sequence). The CDR3 is 16 residues long. Here the CDR3 DNA reads TGTGCCACCAGCAAAGGGGGAGGGAGCTCTGGAAACACCATATATTTT. Translation gives CATSKGGGSSGNTIYF.

The chain uses TRBV4-1 and TRBJ2-1, with 9 bases matching TRBD1. The CDR3 contains 13 residues. Germline V gene data show CDR1 as MGHRA and CDR2 as YSYEKL. As DNA, the CDR3 is TGCCCTCCTCCCGGGACAGGGCGGAATGAGCAGTTCTTC. Its translation is CPPPGTGRNEQFF.

This chain joins TRBV18 and TRBJ1-2; no reliable D call. CDR3 size: 13 residues. The ends were cut back, 6 bases at V and 8 bases at J, with 16 bases in the middle. Germline V lookup: CDR1 KGHSH, CDR2 LQKENI. In nucleotides, the CDR3 is TGTGCCAGCTCCGACACTTTGTCGACAGGCTACACCTTC. This encodes CASSDTLSTGYTF.

The chain has TRBV2 and TRBJ2-3, with D maybe TRBD1 (5 bases). The CDR3 is 13 residues long. Germline-derived CDR1 and CDR2 are SNHLY and FYNNEI. Trimming removed 2 bases at V and 5 bases at J, with 8 bases between. The CDR3 sequence is CASSEIGVDTQYF. CDR3 nucleotide sequence: TGTGCCAGCAGTGAAATAGGGGTAGATACGCAGTATTTT.

The J gene is TRBJ1-2, the V gene TRBV29-1; D call uncertain. Trimming left V 0 bases short and J 6 bases short, with 11 bases between. CDR1 SQVTM and CDR2 ANQGSEA come from the germline V gene. The CDR3 sequence is 13 residues long. The DNA for the CDR3 is TGCAGCGTTGAAGATCTTAATGGGGATGGCTACACCTTC. Amino acids: CSVEDLNGDGYTF.

The chain has TRBV6-1 and TRBJ2-3, with no clear D. Germline V gene lookup returns CDR1 MNHNS and CDR2 SASEGT. Between the trimmed V and J ends, which lost 5 bases and 3 bases, there was a span of 3 bases. The CDR3 is 11 amino acids. CDR3 amino acids: CASSNTDTQYF. CDR3 bases: TGTGCCAGCAGTAATACAGATACGCAGTATTTT.